The 31 T cell receptor beta chains in this list originate from one sample, sequenced in a study of T cells after posttransplantation cyclophosphamide. Only in-frame clones appear in the TCRdb table, and some are missing; sequencing was by immunoSEQ multiplex PCR. This repertoire holds fewer than 35,000 clones, and none appear only once. The source material was PBMCs. The receptors come from a woman under 40 in good health and a related stem cell transplant donor.

This clone was counted at least ten times. The chain combines TRBV7-2 with TRBJ1-2; 7 nucleotides align to TRBD1. The CDR3 loop spans 15 amino acids. Germline trimming cut 1 base from V and 3 bases from J; bases unmatched to any gene: 5. The germline gives CDR1 SGHTA, CDR2 FQGNSA. CDR3 sequence (DNA): TGTGCCAGCAGCTTAGACAGGGGAGAGTACTATGGCTACACCTTC. Translation gives CASSLDRGEYYGYTF.

This clone was seen at least ten times. The CDR3 DNA reads TGTGCCAGCAGTGAAAAAGAATCGGCTGCCTCAGGGGGAAAACTGTTTTTT. Protein sequence: CASSEKESAASGGKLFF. This sequence joins TRBV6-1 and TRBJ1-4, with 7 bases aligning to TRBD1. The CDR3 consists of 17 residues. V was pared by 2 bases and J by 10 bases, with 16 bases of the junction left unmatched. CDR1 MNHNS and CDR2 SASEGT come from the germline V gene.

There are many counts of this clone. The chain joins TRBV5-4 to TRBJ2-7, with a tentative D call TRBD2 (5 bases). CDR1 is SGHNT and CDR2 is YYREEE in the germline V gene (reference sequence). V lost 4 bases and J lost 0, with 8 bases in between. The CDR3 runs 13 residues. The CDR3 region has the DNA TGTGCCAGCAGCCAGCGGAGCTCCTACGAGCAGTACTTC. Protein sequence: CASSQRSSYEQYF. The variable domain in full, with the rest retrieved from reference TRBV5-4 and TRBJ2-7, is ETGVTQSPTHLIKTRGQQVTLRCSSQSGHNTVSWYQQALGQGPQFIFQYYREEENGRGNFPPRFSGLQFPNYSSELNVNALELDDSALYLCASSQRSSYEQYFGPGTRLTVT.

The chain combines TRBV9 with TRBJ2-4; TRBD2 agrees at 10 bases. The V gene's germline CDR1 is SGDLS and CDR2 YYNGEE. The CDR3 has 16 amino acids. Losses at the gene ends were 0 bases for V and 6 bases for J; bases not matched to a gene: 6. The DNA for the CDR3 is TGTGCCAGCAGCGTAGATAGCGGGGGGACGGGAAACATTCAGTACTTC. This gives the protein CASSVDSGGTGNIQYF.

The table lists this clone with many counts. The V gene is TRBV12-5, the J gene TRBJ2-3, with D maybe TRBD1 (5 bases). Germline V CDR1 and CDR2: LGHNT, FRNRAP. The germline V and J ends were trimmed by 3 bases and 4 bases, with 14 bases remaining between them. The CDR3 has 15 residues. CDR3 nucleotides: TGTGCTAGTGGTTTTCACACCGGACAACCAGATACGCAGTATTTT. Translation gives CASGFHTGQPDTQYF.

V is TRBV27 and J is TRBJ1-6, with 7 bases that match TRBD1. This CDR3 is 14 amino acids long. V shed 4 bases, J shed 7 bases, and the junction held 4 bases outside the gene matches. Germline assignment: CDR1 MNHEY and CDR2 SMNVEV (reference sequence). CDR3 region: CASSSTGNNSPLHF. For the CDR3, the DNA is TGTGCCAGCAGTTCGACAGGGAACAATTCACCCCTCCACTTT.

This clone was seen many times. The CDR3 DNA sequence: TGTGCCAGTACCTCCCTGACAGGGGGGAACAATGAGCAGTTCTTC. Amino acid sequence: CASTSLTGGNNEQFF. The V call is TRBV19, the J call TRBJ2-1, with TRBD1 identical over 9 bases. Unmatched junction bases numbered 9, after V lost 7 bases and J lost 5 bases. Germline V lookup: CDR1 LNHDA, CDR2 SQIVND (reference sequence). The CDR3 contains 15 residues.

Remarks on this clone: Compared with germline, one end of the junction differs, possibly owing to a read error. Other DNA sequences in this specimen translate into the identical CDR3. The chain combines TRBV5-4 with TRBJ2-2; D is possibly TRBD1 (6 bases). The germline CDR1 and CDR2 sequences are SGHNT and YYREEE (reference sequence). CDR3 length: 14 amino acids. CDR3: CASRWTVGTGELFF. In DNA, the CDR3 is TGTGCCAGCAGATGGACAGTGGGGACCGGAGAGCTGTTTTTT.

This clone has just a few counts. The chain is built from TRBV12-3 or TRBV12-4 and TRBJ1-5; a weak D match, TRBD1 (5 bases). There are 14 residues in the CDR3. Trimming stripped 4 bases from V and 7 bases from J, with 14 bases between. CDR3 loop: CASSSSGKGQPQHF. In DNA, the CDR3 is TGTGCCAGCAGTTCTTCAGGGAAAGGCCAGCCCCAGCATTTT.

This clone was recorded many times. The chain is built from TRBV7-9 and TRBJ2-1; D unclear. Germline V CDR1 and CDR2: SEHNR, FQNEAQ (reference sequence). Trimming left V 5 bases short and J 8 bases short, with 7 bases between. The CDR3 sequence is 11 residues long. In DNA, the CDR3 is TGTGCCAGCAGCGACGGGTATGAGCAGTTCTTC. It codes for CASSDGYEQFF.

This clone was recorded at least ten times. This sequence joins TRBV6-1 and TRBJ1-1; D is possibly TRBD1 (6 bases). Germline CDR1 and CDR2: MNHNS and SASEGT. V was cut by 10 bases and J by 3 bases, with 15 bases left in between. The CDR3 has 13 residues. The CDR3: CATRIYRDTEAFF. DNA of the CDR3: TGTGCCACGAGAATTTACAGGGACACTGAAGCTTTCTTT.

This clone was seen ten or more times. This chain links TRBV12-3 or TRBV12-4 with TRBJ1-5, with TRBD1 as a possible D gene (5 bases). This CDR3 contains 13 residues. The V end lost 4 bases, the J end lost 6 bases, and 10 bases lay between the germline ends. CDR3 sequence (DNA): TGTGCCAGCAGTTCAGGGCTGAGTCAGCCCCAGCATTTT. This translates into CASSSGLSQPQHF.

This clone appeared a few times. V usage is TRBV5-1 and J usage is TRBJ2-3; TRBD2 agrees at 7 bases. Per the germline V gene, CDR1 is SGHRS and CDR2 is YFSETQ. The CDR3 runs 15 residues. The V segment lost 2 bases and the J segment 2 bases; nucleotides outside the gene matches: 5. This CDR3 is CASSLAGTSTDTQYF. CDR3 DNA: TGCGCCAGCAGCTTAGCGGGGACTTCCACAGATACGCAGTATTTT.

The sample holds many counts of this clone. The rearrangement links TRBV2 to TRBJ1-1; D remains unclear. The V end was cut by 4 bases, the J end by 1 base, with 10 bases between. CDR3 length: 14 residues. In germline, CDR1 is SNHLY, CDR2 FYNNEI. The CDR3 sequence is CASSVDSSNTEAFF. The CDR3 DNA sequence: TGTGCCAGCAGTGTAGATAGCTCGAACACTGAAGCTTTCTTT.

This clone occurred many times. V usage is TRBV5-4 and J usage is TRBJ2-2, with TRBD1 matching 7 bases. Germline V lookup: CDR1 SGHNT, CDR2 YYREEE (reference sequence). With 0 bases clipped from V and 4 bases from J, the junction kept 6 bases outside the gene matches. The CDR3 consists of 16 residues. The chain's CDR3 is CASSLVGQEITGELFF. As DNA, the CDR3 is TGTGCCAGCAGCTTGGTTGGACAGGAGATCACCGGGGAGCTGTTTTTT.

This clone was found many times. This chain connects TRBV19 to TRBJ1-1; tentative D call: TRBD1 (5 bases). CDR1 and CDR2 (germline): LNHDA, SQIVND (reference sequence). Trimming shortened V by 3 bases and J by 10 bases, and 21 bases separated the two germline ends. The CDR3 has 15 residues. In DNA form, the CDR3 reads TGTGCCAGTAGTATGTCTCCGAAGGGGCTGGGGTCAGCTTTCTTT. Translation: CASSMSPKGLGSAFF.

This clone was seen many times. This chain joins TRBV25-1 and TRBJ2-1, with a tentative D call TRBD2 (6 bases). The germline V and J ends were trimmed by 8 bases and 6 bases, with 17 bases remaining between them. The CDR3 totals 14 residues. The germline CDR1 and CDR2 sequences are MGHDK and SYGVNS. This CDR3 is CASGPRIAANEQFF. The CDR3 DNA follows: TGTGCCAGCGGGCCACGAATAGCGGCCAATGAGCAGTTCTTC.

Ten or more counts support this clone. CDR3 protein: CATRQGPNTEAFF. Written as DNA, the CDR3 is TGTGCCACAAGACAGGGGCCCAACACTGAAGCTTTCTTT. The chain is built from TRBV19 and TRBJ1-1; the match to TRBD1 covers 8 bases. There are 13 residues in the CDR3. CDR1 LNHDA and CDR2 SQIVND come from the germline V gene (reference sequence). The trim removed 10 bases at V and 2 bases at J, leaving 6 bases unmatched.

Many counts were recorded for this clone. The CDR3, as DNA: TGTGCCAGCAGTGAAGTCAGAGGCCTCTACGAGCAGTACTTC. Translating gives CASSEVRGLYEQYF. This chain connects TRBV2 to TRBJ2-7; D unresolved. Germline V gene data show CDR1 as SNHLY and CDR2 as FYNNEI. V lost 1 base, J lost 3 bases, and 10 bases lay in between. The length of the CDR3 is 14 residues.

This clone was counted ten times or more. V and J are TRBV7-2 and TRBJ1-6; 7 bases map to TRBD1. Germline V gene sequence: CDR1 SGHTA, CDR2 FQGNSA. CDR3 size: 13 residues. V gave up 5 bases and J gave up 7 bases; unmatched junction bases: 2. In nucleotides, the CDR3 is TGTGCCAGCAGCCCAGGGGGAAATTCACCCCTCCACTTT. This encodes CASSPGGNSPLHF.

This clone has at least ten counts. This chain links TRBV4-1 with TRBJ1-1; a possible D gene is TRBD1 (6 bases). CDR1 is MGHRA, CDR2 YSYEKL, per germline. The CDR3 spans 15 residues. Between the trimmed V and J ends, which lost 4 bases and 3 bases, there was a span of 15 bases. CDR3 in DNA: TGCGCCAGCAGCCTCCCGGGACAAACCTACACTGAAGCTTTCTTT. Translation: CASSLPGQTYTEAFF.

The chain is built from TRBV18 and TRBJ2-7; 10 positions match TRBD1. Germline V lookup: CDR1 KGHSH, CDR2 LQKENI. The J segment lost 6 bases and the V segment lost 3 bases, leaving 11 bases of the junction unmatched. The CDR3 is made up of 16 amino acids. CDR3 DNA sequence: TGTGCCAGCTCACCCTCCCGGGGACAGGGGACTCGCGAGCAGTACTTC. It yields the protein CASSPSRGQGTREQYF.

In this sample, this clone turned up many times. This chain connects TRBV7-9 to TRBJ2-7; a possible D gene is TRBD1 (6 bases). The CDR3 runs to 17 residues. CDR1 is SEHNR, CDR2 FQNEAQ, per germline (reference sequence). Trimming pared 7 bases from V and 0 bases from J, leaving 22 bases between. CDR3 DNA sequence: TGTGCCAGCACCGACCCATTTTTTGGGGACAACTCCTACGAGCAGTACTTC. As protein: CASTDPFFGDNSYEQYF. The full variable domain, completed using reference TRBV7-9 and TRBJ2-7, is DTGVSQNPRHKITKRGQNVTFRCDPISEHNRLYWYRQTLGQGPEFLTYFQNEAQLEKSRLLSDRFSAERPKGSFSTLEIQRTEQGDSAMYLCASTDPFFGDNSYEQYFGPGTRLTVT.

This clone was found many times. CDR3 region: CASSPQGPGETQYF. In DNA, the CDR3 is TGTGCCAGTAGTCCCCAGGGGCCTGGGGAGACCCAGTACTTC. The gene calls are TRBV19 and TRBJ2-5; a weak D match, TRBD1 (6 bases). Germline CDR1 reads LNHDA; CDR2 reads SQIVND (reference sequence). The CDR3 loop spans 14 amino acids. Trimming stripped 5 bases from V and 5 bases from J, with 15 bases between.

This clone was observed a handful of times. In DNA form, the CDR3 reads TGTGCCAGCAGTGAAACAGGGGACTACGAGCAGTACTTC. Amino acids: CASSETGDYEQYF. The J gene is TRBJ2-7, the V gene TRBV25-1; 7 nucleotides match TRBD1. Germline CDR1 is MGHDK and CDR2 is SYGVNS. This CDR3 region has 13 residues. The ends lost 2 bases at V and 3 bases at J; junction bases unmatched: 1.

Ten or more counts support this clone. The V gene is TRBV6-1, the J gene TRBJ2-7; 7 bases agree with TRBD2. This CDR3 is built from 14 residues. The V gene end was trimmed by 6 bases and the J gene end by 0 bases; junction bases not matched to a gene: 5. CDR1 and CDR2 (germline): MNHNS, SASEGT. The CDR3 region has the DNA TGTGCCAGCAGGGACCGGGACTACTCCTACGAGCAGTACTTC. Amino acids: CASRDRDYSYEQYF.

This clone was seen repeatedly, ten times or more. The rearrangement links TRBV18 to TRBJ1-3; 10 nucleotides match TRBD1. CDR1 is KGHSH and CDR2 is LQKENI in the germline V gene. The CDR3 length is 16 residues. Trimming removed 3 bases from V and 5 bases from J; junction bases left unmatched: 7. The CDR3 region has the DNA TGTGCCAGCTCACCCCCGGGACAGGGGTCAAGAAACACCATATATTTT. It translates to CASSPPGQGSRNTIYF.

This clone was found many times. The chain carries TRBV4-3 and TRBJ1-6, with D possibly matching TRBD1 (6 bases). Trimming removed 0 bases from V and 7 bases from J, with 10 bases in between. CDR1 LGHNA and CDR2 YSLEER come from the germline V gene. This CDR3 is 15 amino acids long. The CDR3 DNA follows: TGCGCCAGCAGCCAAGATGGGGACACAAATTCACCCCTCCACTTT. Protein sequence: CASSQDGDTNSPLHF.

This clone was picked up many times. CDR3 coding DNA: TGCGCCAGCAGCTTACCCGGATCAGGGAATAAAGAGGAAAAACTGTTTTTT. Translation gives CASSLPGSGNKEEKLFF. The J gene is TRBJ1-4, the V gene TRBV5-1, with TRBD1 as a possible D gene (5 bases). The CDR3 is 17 amino acids. Between the trimmed V and J ends, which lost 2 bases and 8 bases, there was a span of 22 bases. CDR1 and CDR2 from the germline V gene are SGHRS and YFSETQ.

This clone was seen more than once but under ten times. The rearrangement uses TRBV9 and TRBJ2-2, with 11 nucleotides matching TRBD1. J gave up 6 bases and V 2 bases, and 3 bases lay outside the gene matches. Germline CDR1 SGDLS, CDR2 YYNGEE. The CDR3 covers 15 residues. The chain's CDR3 is CASSVDRGRAGELFF. In nucleotides, the CDR3 is TGTGCCAGCAGCGTGGACAGGGGGCGAGCCGGGGAGCTGTTTTTT.

This rearrangement joins TRBV5-5 to TRBJ2-5; 7 positions agree with TRBD1. Unmatched junction bases numbered 12, after V lost 4 bases and J lost 3 bases. Germline-derived CDR1 and CDR2 are SGHKS and YYEKEE (reference sequence). CDR3 length: 16 residues. The CDR3 DNA sequence: TGTGCCAGCAGCCTAGGAACCGGGACAGAGAAAGAGACCCAGTACTTC. It yields the protein CASSLGTGTEKETQYF.